The present T cell receptor beta chain was sequenced within a study of cytomegalovirus exposure and HLA in healthy donors. With 1 base removed from V and 0 bases from J, the gap between germline ends came to 8 bases. CDR1 is SSHAT and CDR2 is FNYEAQ in the germline V gene (reference sequence). The CDR3 loop spans 15 amino acids. PCR involved 60 Vbeta and 13 Jbeta primers. Data came from immunoSEQ multiplex PCR; TCRdb stores just in-frame clones and leaves some out. The sample lists about 160,000 clones; roughly 83% were seen once. The receptor's source is a man in his thirties or forties in good health and CMV-seronegative. The chain links TRBV7-7 to TRBJ2-3; D gene uncertain. The material sequenced was PBMCs. The DNA for the CDR3 is TGTGCCAGCAGCTTAGGTCGGGTTAGCACAGATACGCAGTATTTT. It yields the protein CASSLGRVSTDTQYF.